These 21 T cell receptor beta chains were sequenced from one sample in a study of Graves' ophthalmopathy and Graves' hyperthyroidism (dated 2018 in TCRdb). The instrument was an Illumina HiSeq 2000. For repertoire sequencing, the TCR beta CDR3 regions were amplified from RNA transcripts. A first-round RT-PCR used HTBI primers with the Qiagen OneStep RT-PCR kit, followed by a second-round multiplex PCR, size selection and purification. TCRdb redid the processing of the public reads, applying fastp at Q25 and MiXCR, and retained in-frame beta chains. Each CDR3 protein gets just one entry, which takes the most common genes and DNA from the rows behind it. This sample holds 600,000 to 950,000 distinct CDR3 sequences; approximately 40% were observed only once. The ten largest make up around 40% of the sample. What was sequenced was peripheral blood. The receptors derive from an adult man with Graves' ophthalmopathy.

This clonotype was picked up a small number of times. The chain links TRBV19 to TRBJ1-5, with no clear D. CDR3 length: 16 amino acids. CDR1 is LNHDA, CDR2 SQIVND, per germline (reference sequence). V dropped 5 bases and J dropped 0 bases, with 14 bases sitting between them. Here the CDR3 DNA reads TGTGCCAGTAGTCCCCCATGGATATCTAGCAATCAGCCCCAGCATTTT. Translation: CASSPPWISSNQPQHF.

This clonotype showed up many times. The chain joins TRBV19 to TRBJ1-2; 8 bases map to TRBD1. V gave up 5 bases and J gave up 4 bases; unmatched junction bases: 12. Germline assignment: CDR1 LNHDA and CDR2 SQIVND (reference sequence). The CDR3 runs 16 residues. CDR3 sequence reads: CASSASGTGDPYGYTF. The CDR3, as DNA: TGTGCCAGTAGTGCGTCCGGGACAGGAGACCCCTATGGCTACACCTTC.

This clonotype was seen a handful of times. V usage is TRBV3-1 and J usage is TRBJ1-1; no clear D. Trimming left V 0 bases short and J 9 bases short, with 11 bases between. CDR1 is LGHDT, CDR2 YNNKEL, per germline (reference sequence). There are 13 residues in the CDR3. CDR3 nucleotide sequence: TGTGCCAGCAGCCAAGATCTAAGGACTAAAGCTTTCTTT. Encoded protein: CASSQDLRTKAFF. Filled out from reference TRBV3-1 and TRBJ1-1, the complete variable domain reads DTAVSQTPKYLVTQMGNDKSIKCEQNLGHDTMYWYKQDSKKFLKIMFSYNNKELIINETVPNRFSPKSPDKAHLNLHINSLELGDSAVYFCASSQDLRTKAFFGQGTRLTVV.

This clonotype was seen a few times. The chain's CDR3 is CASSLSGHETQYF. The CDR3 region has the DNA TGTGCCAGCAGTTTATCTGGGCACGAGACCCAGTACTTC. The V call is TRBV9, the J call TRBJ2-5, with D unclear. Trimming left V 5 bases short and J 5 bases short, with 13 bases between. CDR1 and CDR2 (germline): SGDLS, YYNGEE. CDR3 length: 13 residues. The full variable domain, rest sourced from reference TRBV9 and TRBJ2-5, is DSGVTQTPKHLITATGQRVTLRCSPRSGDLSVYWYQQSLDQGLQFLIQYYNGEERAKGNILERFSAQQFPDLHSELNLSSLELGDSALYFCASSLSGHETQYFGPGTRLLVL.

The genes are TRBV7-2 and TRBJ2-7; D unclear. Germline CDR1 reads SGHTA; CDR2 reads FQGNSA. Trimming took 1 base from V and 1 from J, leaving 11 bases between them. The length of the CDR3 is 15 residues. CDR3 residues: CASSLGGVRSYEQYF. The CDR3 DNA reads TGTGCCAGCAGCTTAGGTGGGGTACGATCCTACGAGCAGTACTTC. The full variable domain, in which reference TRBV7-2 and TRBJ2-7 provide the parts outside the CDR3, is GAGVSQSPSNKVTEKGKDVELRCDPISGHTALYWYRQSLGQGLEFLIYFQGNSAPDKSGLPSDRFSAERTGGSVSTLTIQRTQQEDSAVYLCASSLGGVRSYEQYFGPGTRLTVT.

The chain links TRBV12-3 or TRBV12-4 to TRBJ1-5; 8 bases line up with TRBD1. J was trimmed by 14 bases and V by 6 bases; bases with no gene match: 12. The CDR3 runs 13 residues. Here the CDR3 reads CASRKDGGQDEHF. The CDR3 DNA reads TGTGCCAGCAGAAAAGACGGGGGACAGGACGAGCATTTT.

This clonotype was seen only a few times. The chain combines TRBV7-2 with TRBJ2-2, with D perhaps matching TRBD1 (5 bases). The V gene lost 2 bases and the J gene lost 4 bases, with 11 bases spanning the gap. Germline CDR1 and CDR2: SGHTA and FQGNSA. This CDR3 contains 15 residues. The CDR3: CASSLFRDSTGELFF. CDR3 sequence (DNA): TGTGCCAGCAGCTTATTCCGAGACAGCACCGGGGAGCTGTTTTTT. The complete variable domain, with remaining parts taken from reference TRBV7-2 and TRBJ2-2, reads GAGVSQSPSNKVTEKGKDVELRCDPISGHTALYWYRQSLGQGLEFLIYFQGNSAPDKSGLPSDRFSAERTGGSVSTLTIQRTQQEDSAVYLCASSLFRDSTGELFFGEGSRLTVL.

The chain uses TRBV7-9 and TRBJ1-6, with TRBD1 matching over 11 bases. Germline V gives CDR1 SEHNR, CDR2 FQNEAQ (reference sequence). The CDR3 runs to 16 residues. V lost 5 bases and J lost 10; bases outside the gene matches: 10. The CDR3 is CASSTGTGGLNSPLHF. The DNA for the CDR3 is TGTGCCAGCAGCACCGGGACAGGGGGTCTCAACTCACCCCTCCACTTT.

This clonotype turned up a few times. This chain joins TRBV9 and TRBJ1-4, with 9 bases that match TRBD1. This CDR3 has 14 amino acids. The germline V gene has CDR1 SGDLS and CDR2 YYNGEE. V was pared by 4 bases and J by 7 bases, with 5 bases of the junction left unmatched. As DNA, the CDR3 is TGTGCCAGCAGCCACGGGACAGGGCGTGAAAAACTGTTTTTT. This encodes CASSHGTGREKLFF.

This clonotype was observed once. This chain links TRBV20-1 with TRBJ2-7; 8 positions agree with TRBD1. Trimming took 0 bases from V and 4 from J; bases not matched to a gene: 2. CDR3 length: 13 amino acids. Germline V gene data show CDR1 as DFQATT and CDR2 as SNEGSKA (reference sequence). CDR3 residues: CSARDQGAYEQYF. As DNA, the CDR3 is TGCAGTGCTAGAGACCAGGGGGCGTACGAGCAGTACTTC.

This clonotype was picked up many times. The DNA of the CDR3 is TGCAGCGTTGAAGTCCGCGGGGCCTGGGAGACCCAGTACTTC. Residues: CSVEVRGAWETQYF. The V and J genes are TRBV29-1 and TRBJ2-5, with D possibly being TRBD2 (6 bases). CDR1 SQVTM and CDR2 ANQGSEA come from the germline V gene. The CDR3 spans 14 residues. V gave up 1 base and J gave up 5 bases, with 14 bases separating them.

The CDR3: CASVGQDNQPQHF. CDR3 DNA: TGTGCCAGCGTAGGACAGGACAATCAGCCCCAGCATTTT. The rearrangement links TRBV25-1 to TRBJ1-5, with 7 bases identical to TRBD1. Germline loops: CDR1 MGHDK, CDR2 SYGVNS. This CDR3 comprises 13 residues. The ends lost 8 bases at V and 3 bases at J; junction bases unmatched: 4.

This clonotype showed up many times. The chain uses TRBV2 and TRBJ2-7, with 7 bases identical to TRBD1. The V gene end was trimmed by 10 bases and the J gene end by 2 bases; junction bases not matched to a gene: 11. CDR1 SNHLY and CDR2 FYNNEI come from the germline V gene. This CDR3 has 14 amino acids. The CDR3 region has the DNA TGTGCCACTCCGAAAGACAGGGAGCCCTACGAGCAGTACTTC. Protein: CATPKDREPYEQYF. The full variable domain, rest sourced from reference TRBV2 and TRBJ2-7, is EPEVTQTPSHQVTQMGQEVILRCVPISNHLYFYWYRQILGQKVEFLVSFYNNEISEKSEIFDDQFSVERPDGSNFTLKIRSTKLEDSAMYFCATPKDREPYEQYFGPGTRLTVT.

Many counts were recorded for this clonotype. The chain recombines TRBV2 with TRBJ1-2; TRBD1 aligns across 9 bases. CDR3 length equals 13 residues. Germline trimming cut 7 bases from V and 7 bases from J; bases unmatched to any gene: 7. Germline loops: CDR1 SNHLY, CDR2 FYNNEI. DNA for the CDR3: TGTGCCAGCACACACAGGGGGCCGGTTGGCTACACCTTC. Protein: CASTHRGPVGYTF.

V is TRBV24-1 and J is TRBJ1-5; 10 nucleotides agree with TRBD1. Germline V gene sequence: CDR1 KGHDR, CDR2 SFDVKD. The CDR3 is 16 residues long. Losses at the gene ends were 11 bases for V and 1 base for J; bases not matched to a gene: 10. CDR3 sequence reads: CASTRTGGGSNQPQHF. CDR3 DNA sequence: TGTGCCAGCACCCGGACAGGGGGGGGGAGCAATCAGCCCCAGCATTTT.

This clonotype was detected many times. The V and J genes are TRBV20-1 and TRBJ1-2; 8 bases agree with TRBD1. The V gene end was trimmed by 3 bases and the J gene end by 4 bases; junction bases not matched to a gene: 4. CDR1 and CDR2 (germline): DFQATT, SNEGSKA (reference sequence). This CDR3 has 13 amino acids. The CDR3 region has the DNA TGCAGTGCTAGGCCGACAGGGGTCTATGGCTACACCTTC. Its translation is CSARPTGVYGYTF.

With respect to this clonotype: One end of the junction fails to match germline, which may point to a read error. J is TRBJ1-1 and V is TRBV20-1; D unresolved. Germline V CDR1 and CDR2: DFQATT, SNEGSKA (reference sequence). CDR3 size: 16 residues. The CDR3 DNA reads as TGCAGTGCTAGTCCGGTACCCAACGAGTTGAACACTGAAGCCTTCTTT. This sequence encodes CSASPVPNELNTEAFF.

This clonotype was seen more than once but under ten times. This chain connects TRBV7-9 to TRBJ2-1, with 11 positions matching TRBD2. V was pared by 4 bases and J by 0 bases, with 5 bases of the junction left unmatched. Germline V lookup: CDR1 SEHNR, CDR2 FQNEAQ (reference sequence). The CDR3 contains 17 residues. DNA of the CDR3: TGTGCCAGCAGCTCCCAAACTAGCGGGAGCTCCTACAATGAGCAGTTCTTC. Amino acid sequence: CASSSQTSGSSYNEQFF.

This clonotype appeared many times. This chain links TRBV2 with TRBJ1-4; no clear D. Germline values: CDR1 SNHLY, CDR2 FYNNEI. V was shortened by 6 bases and J by 6 bases, with 17 bases between the two germline ends. The CDR3 is made up of 15 amino acids. The CDR3 reads CASSLRLGSDEKLFF. CDR3 DNA sequence: TGTGCCAGCAGCCTACGTTTAGGGTCGGATGAAAAACTGTTTTTT. The full variable domain, its missing parts supplied by reference TRBV2 and TRBJ1-4, is EPEVTQTPSHQVTQMGQEVILRCVPISNHLYFYWYRQILGQKVEFLVSFYNNEISEKSEIFDDQFSVERPDGSNFTLKIRSTKLEDSAMYFCASSLRLGSDEKLFFGSGTQLSVL.

This clonotype was seen just once. The chain joins TRBV6-5 to TRBJ2-5; no clear D. V lost 8 bases, J lost 3 bases, and 13 bases lay in between. The CDR3 is 13 residues long. Germline-derived CDR1 and CDR2 are MNHEY and SVGAGI. In DNA, the CDR3 is TGTGCCAGCGGGAACCAGAAGGAAGAGACCCAGTACTTC. It encodes CASGNQKEETQYF.

In regard to this clonotype: The junction differs from germline at one of its ends, possibly a read error. The chain links TRBV7-9 to TRBJ2-6; no reliable D call. The CDR3 has 16 residues. In germline, CDR1 is SEHNR, CDR2 FQNEAQ (reference sequence). CDR3 sequence reads: CASSQDTYSGANVLTF. CDR3 nucleotide sequence: TGCGCCAGCAGCCAAGATACTTACTCTGGGGCCAACGTCCTGACTTTC.